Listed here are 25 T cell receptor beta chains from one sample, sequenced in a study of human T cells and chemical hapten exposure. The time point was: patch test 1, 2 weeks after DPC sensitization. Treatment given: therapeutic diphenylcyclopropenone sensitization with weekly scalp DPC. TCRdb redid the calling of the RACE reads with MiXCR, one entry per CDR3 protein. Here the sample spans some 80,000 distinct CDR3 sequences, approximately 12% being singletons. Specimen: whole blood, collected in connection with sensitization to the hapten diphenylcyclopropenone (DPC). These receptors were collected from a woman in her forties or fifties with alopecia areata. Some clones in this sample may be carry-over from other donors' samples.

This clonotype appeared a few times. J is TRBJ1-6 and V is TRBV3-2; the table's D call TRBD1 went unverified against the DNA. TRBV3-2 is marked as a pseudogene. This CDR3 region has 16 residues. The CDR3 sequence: CASSHQGLSLNSPLHF. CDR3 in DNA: TGTGCCAGCAGCCACCAGGGGTTGTCTTTAAATTCACCCCTCCACTTT.

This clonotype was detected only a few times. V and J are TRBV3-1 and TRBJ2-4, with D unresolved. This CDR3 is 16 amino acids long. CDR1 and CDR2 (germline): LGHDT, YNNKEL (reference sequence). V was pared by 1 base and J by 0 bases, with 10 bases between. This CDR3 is CASSQVTTIAKNIQYF. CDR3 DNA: TGTGCCAGCAGCCAAGTTACTACTATAGCCAAAAACATTCAGTACTTC.

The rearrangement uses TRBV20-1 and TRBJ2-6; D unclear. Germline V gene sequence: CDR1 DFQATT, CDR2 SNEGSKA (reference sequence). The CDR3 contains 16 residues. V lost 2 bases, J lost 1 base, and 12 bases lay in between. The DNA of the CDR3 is TGCAGTGCTAGATTCGGGCGGATGTCTGGGGCCAACGTCCTGACTTTC. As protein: CSARFGRMSGANVLTF.

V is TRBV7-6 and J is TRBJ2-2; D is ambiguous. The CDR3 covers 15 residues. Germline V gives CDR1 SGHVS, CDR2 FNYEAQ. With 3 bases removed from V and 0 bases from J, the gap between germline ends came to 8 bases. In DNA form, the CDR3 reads TGTGCCAGCAGCTTGGTTAACTCGAACACCGGGGAGCTGTTTTTT. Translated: CASSLVNSNTGELFF.

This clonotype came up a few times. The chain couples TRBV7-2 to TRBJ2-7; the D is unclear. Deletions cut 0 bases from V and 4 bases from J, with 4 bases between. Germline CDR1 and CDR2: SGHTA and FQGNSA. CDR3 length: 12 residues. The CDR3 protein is CASSLAQYEQYF. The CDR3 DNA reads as TGTGCCAGCAGCTTAGCGCAGTACGAGCAGTACTTC.

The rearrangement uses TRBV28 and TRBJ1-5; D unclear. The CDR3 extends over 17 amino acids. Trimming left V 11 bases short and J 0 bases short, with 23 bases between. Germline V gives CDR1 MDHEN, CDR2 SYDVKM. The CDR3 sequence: CAAGLLSARYSNQPQHF. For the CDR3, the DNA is TGTGCCGCCGGGCTCTTATCCGCTCGATATAGCAATCAGCCCCAGCATTTT.

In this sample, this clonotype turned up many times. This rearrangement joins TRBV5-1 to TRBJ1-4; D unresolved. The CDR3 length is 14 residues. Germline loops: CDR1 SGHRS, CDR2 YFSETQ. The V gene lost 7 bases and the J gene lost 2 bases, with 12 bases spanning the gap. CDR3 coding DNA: TGCGCCAGCGCGATGGGGAGTACTAATGAAAAACTGTTTTTT. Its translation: CASAMGSTNEKLFF.

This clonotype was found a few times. CDR3 protein: CASSQDRVSGRDTQYF. The CDR3 DNA reads TGCGCCAGCAGCCAAGATCGGGTTAGCGGGAGAGATACGCAGTATTTT. The V gene is TRBV4-3, the J gene TRBJ2-3, with 9 bases aligning to TRBD2. Germline lookup yields CDR1 LGHNA and CDR2 YSLEER. The trim removed 0 bases at V and 5 bases at J, leaving 6 bases unmatched. The CDR3 sequence is 16 residues long.

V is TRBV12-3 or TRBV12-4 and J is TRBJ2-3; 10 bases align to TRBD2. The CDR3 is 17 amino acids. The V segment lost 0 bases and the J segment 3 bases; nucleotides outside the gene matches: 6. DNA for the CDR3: TGTGCCAGCAGTTTAGCGGGTGCTAGCGGGGGTACAGATACGCAGTATTTT. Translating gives CASSLAGASGGTDTQYF.

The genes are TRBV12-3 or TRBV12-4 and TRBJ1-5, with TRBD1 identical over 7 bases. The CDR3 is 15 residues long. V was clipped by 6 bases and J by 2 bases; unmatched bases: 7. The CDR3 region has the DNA TGTGCCAGCAGGCCAGGGGGAGGAGGCAATCAGCCCCAGCATTTT. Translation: CASRPGGGGNQPQHF.

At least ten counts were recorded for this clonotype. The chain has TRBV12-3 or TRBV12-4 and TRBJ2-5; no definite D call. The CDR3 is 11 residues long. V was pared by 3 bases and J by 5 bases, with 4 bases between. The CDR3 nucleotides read TGTGCCAGCAGTTTGGGGGAGACCCAGTACTTC. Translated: CASSLGETQYF.

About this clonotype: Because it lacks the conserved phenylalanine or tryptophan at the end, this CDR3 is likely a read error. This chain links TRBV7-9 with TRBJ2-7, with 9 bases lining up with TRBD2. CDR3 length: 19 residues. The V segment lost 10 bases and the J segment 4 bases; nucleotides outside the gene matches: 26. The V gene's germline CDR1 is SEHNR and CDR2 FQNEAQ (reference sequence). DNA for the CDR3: TGTGCCACCCCGAGGGGTAGTAGCGGGAGAGCCGCGCCCCTTTACGAGCAGTACCTC. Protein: CATPRGSSGRAAPLYEQYL.

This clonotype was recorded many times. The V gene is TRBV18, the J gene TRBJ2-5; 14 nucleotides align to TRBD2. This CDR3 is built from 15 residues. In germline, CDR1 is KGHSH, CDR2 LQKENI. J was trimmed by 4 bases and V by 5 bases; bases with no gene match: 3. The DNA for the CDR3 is TGTGCCAGCTCAACTGGACTAGCGGGAGGAGAGACCCAGTACTTC. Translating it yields CASSTGLAGGETQYF.

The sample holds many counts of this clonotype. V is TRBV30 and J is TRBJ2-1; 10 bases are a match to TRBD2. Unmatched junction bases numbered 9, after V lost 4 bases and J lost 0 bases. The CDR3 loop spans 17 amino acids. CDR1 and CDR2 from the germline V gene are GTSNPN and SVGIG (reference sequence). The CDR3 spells CAWTGFRTSGSYNEQFF. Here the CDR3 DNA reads TGTGCCTGGACGGGCTTTCGGACTAGCGGCTCCTACAATGAGCAGTTCTTC.

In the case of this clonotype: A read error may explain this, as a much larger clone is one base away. CDR3 in DNA: TGTGCCAGCAGCTCGACAGGGGCCGAACGGAGCGGAAACATTCAGTACTTC. Its translation: CASSSTGAERSGNIQYF. The chain has TRBV9 and TRBJ2-4; 8 nucleotides agree with TRBD1. Germline loops: CDR1 SGDLS, CDR2 YYNGEE. V shed 4 bases, J shed 6 bases, and the junction held 15 bases outside the gene matches. This CDR3 has 17 residues.

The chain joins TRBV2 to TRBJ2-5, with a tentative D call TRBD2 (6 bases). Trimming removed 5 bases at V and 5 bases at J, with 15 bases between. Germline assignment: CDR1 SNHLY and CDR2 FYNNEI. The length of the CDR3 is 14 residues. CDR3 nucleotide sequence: TGTGCCAGCAGTCGGGACTCCCCCAAGGAGACCCAGTACTTC. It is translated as CASSRDSPKETQYF.

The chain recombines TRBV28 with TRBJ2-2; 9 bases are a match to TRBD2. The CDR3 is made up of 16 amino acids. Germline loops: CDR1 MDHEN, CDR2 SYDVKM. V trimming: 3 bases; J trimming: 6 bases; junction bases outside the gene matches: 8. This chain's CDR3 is CASSFSGLASAGELFF. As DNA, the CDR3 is TGTGCCAGCAGTTTTTCCGGACTAGCGAGCGCCGGGGAGCTGTTTTTT.

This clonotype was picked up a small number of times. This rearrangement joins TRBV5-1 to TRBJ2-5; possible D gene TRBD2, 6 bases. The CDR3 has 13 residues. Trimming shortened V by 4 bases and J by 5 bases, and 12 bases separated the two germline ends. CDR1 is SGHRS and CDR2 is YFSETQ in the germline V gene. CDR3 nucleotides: TGCGCCAGCAGCGCGGGACCCTCGGAGACCCAGTACTTC. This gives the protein CASSAGPSETQYF.

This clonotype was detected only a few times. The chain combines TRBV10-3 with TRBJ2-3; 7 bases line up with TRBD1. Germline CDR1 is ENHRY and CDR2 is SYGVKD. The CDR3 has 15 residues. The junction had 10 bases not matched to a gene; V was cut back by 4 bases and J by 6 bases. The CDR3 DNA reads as TGTGCCATCAGTGCCGGGACAGCCAACCCGGATACGCAGTATTTT. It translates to CAISAGTANPDTQYF.

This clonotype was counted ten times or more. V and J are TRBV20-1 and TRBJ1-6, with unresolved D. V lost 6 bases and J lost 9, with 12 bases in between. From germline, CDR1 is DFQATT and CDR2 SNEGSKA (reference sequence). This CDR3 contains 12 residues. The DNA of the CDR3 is TGCAGTGCGGGTGTGGGGTCTTCACCCCTCCACTTT. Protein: CSAGVGSSPLHF.

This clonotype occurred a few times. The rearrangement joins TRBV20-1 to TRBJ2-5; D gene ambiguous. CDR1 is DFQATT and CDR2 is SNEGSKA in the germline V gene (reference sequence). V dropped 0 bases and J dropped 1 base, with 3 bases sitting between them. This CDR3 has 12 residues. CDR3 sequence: CSARDPQETQYF. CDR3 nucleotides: TGCAGTGCTAGAGACCCCCAAGAGACCCAGTACTTC.

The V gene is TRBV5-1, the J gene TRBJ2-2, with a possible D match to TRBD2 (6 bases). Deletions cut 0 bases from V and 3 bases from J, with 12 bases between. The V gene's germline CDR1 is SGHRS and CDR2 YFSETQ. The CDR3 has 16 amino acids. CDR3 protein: CASSLAAGSDTGELFF. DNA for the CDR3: TGCGCCAGCAGCTTGGCCGCGGGGTCGGACACCGGGGAGCTGTTTTTT.

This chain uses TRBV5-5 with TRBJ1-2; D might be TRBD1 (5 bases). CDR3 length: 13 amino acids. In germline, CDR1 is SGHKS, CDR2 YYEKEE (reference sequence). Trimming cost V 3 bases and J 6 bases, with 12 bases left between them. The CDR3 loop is CASSSGTQDGYTF. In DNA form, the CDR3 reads TGTGCCAGCAGCTCCGGGACTCAGGATGGCTACACCTTC.

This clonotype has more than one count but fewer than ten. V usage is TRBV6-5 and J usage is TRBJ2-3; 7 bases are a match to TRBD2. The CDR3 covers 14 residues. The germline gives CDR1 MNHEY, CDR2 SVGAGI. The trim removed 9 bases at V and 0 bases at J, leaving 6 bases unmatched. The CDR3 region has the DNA TGTGCCAGTAGGGCTAGCGGCAGCACAGATACGCAGTATTTT. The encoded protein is CASRASGSTDTQYF.

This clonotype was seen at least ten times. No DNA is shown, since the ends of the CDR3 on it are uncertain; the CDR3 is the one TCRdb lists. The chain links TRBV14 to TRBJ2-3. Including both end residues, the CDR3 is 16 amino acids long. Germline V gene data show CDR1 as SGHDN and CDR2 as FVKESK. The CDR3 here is CASSQGASFGPGTQYF.